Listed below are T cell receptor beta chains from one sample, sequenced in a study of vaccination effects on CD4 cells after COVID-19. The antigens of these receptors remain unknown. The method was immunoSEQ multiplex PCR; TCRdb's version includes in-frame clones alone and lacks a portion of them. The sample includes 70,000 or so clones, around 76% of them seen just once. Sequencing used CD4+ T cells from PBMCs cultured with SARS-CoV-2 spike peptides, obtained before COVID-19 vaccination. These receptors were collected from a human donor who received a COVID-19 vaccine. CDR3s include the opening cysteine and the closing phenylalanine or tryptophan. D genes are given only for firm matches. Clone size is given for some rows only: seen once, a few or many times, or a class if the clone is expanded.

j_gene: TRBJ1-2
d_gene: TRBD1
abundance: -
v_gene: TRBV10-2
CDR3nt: TGCGCCAGCAGTCGACAGGGGTCCTCCTATGGCTACACCTTC
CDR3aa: CASSRQGSSYGYTF

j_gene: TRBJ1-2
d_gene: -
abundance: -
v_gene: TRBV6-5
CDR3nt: TGTGCCAGCAGGTTTCCGCGTGGCTACACCTTC
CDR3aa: CASRFPRGYTF

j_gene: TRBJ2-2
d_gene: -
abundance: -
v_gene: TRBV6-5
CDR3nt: TGTGCCAGCATCGTGAGGGGGAACACCGGGGAGCTGTTTTTT
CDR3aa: CASIVRGNTGELFF

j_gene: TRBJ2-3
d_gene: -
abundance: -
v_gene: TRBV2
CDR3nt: TGTGCCAGCAAGGACAGAACTAGCACAGATACGCAGTATTTT
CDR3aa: CASKDRTSTDTQYF

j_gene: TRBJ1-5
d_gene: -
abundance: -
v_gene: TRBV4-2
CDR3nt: TGTGCCAGCAGCCAAAGCACCGTCGGGCAGCCCCAGCATTTT
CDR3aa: CASSQSTVGQPQHF

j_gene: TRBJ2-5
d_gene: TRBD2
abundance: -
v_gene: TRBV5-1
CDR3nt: TGCGCCAGCAGCTTGCTTGGGCTCGCGGGGGGGCCAGAGACCCAGTACTTC
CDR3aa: CASSLLGLAGGPETQYF

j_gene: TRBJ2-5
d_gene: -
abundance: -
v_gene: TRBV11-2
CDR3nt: TGTGCCAGCAGCTTAAGGGGCGGAGGAGGCCAAGAGACCCAGTACTTC
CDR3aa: CASSLRGGGGQETQYF

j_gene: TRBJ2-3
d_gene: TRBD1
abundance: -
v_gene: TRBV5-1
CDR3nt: TGCGCCAGCAGTTACCCGACAGGGGGCGGCTCAGATACGCAGTATTTT
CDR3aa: CASSYPTGGGSDTQYF

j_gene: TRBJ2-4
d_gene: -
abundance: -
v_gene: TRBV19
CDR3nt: TGTGCCAGTAGTATCGCTAGGTCGCCTGGAGCCAAAAACATTCAGTACTTC
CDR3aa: CASSIARSPGAKNIQYF

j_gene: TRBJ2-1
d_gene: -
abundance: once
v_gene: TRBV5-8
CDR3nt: TGTGCCAGCCCATCCTTGGGCAGGGCTTACAATGAGCAGTTCTTC
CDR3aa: CASPSLGRAYNEQFF

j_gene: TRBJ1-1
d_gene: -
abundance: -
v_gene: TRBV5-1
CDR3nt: TGCGCTAGCAGCTCGACGGATTACAAGAACACTGAAGCTTTCTTT
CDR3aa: CASSSTDYKNTEAFF

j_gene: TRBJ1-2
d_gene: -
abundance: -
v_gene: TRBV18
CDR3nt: TGTGCCAGCTCACCAGCCCGGGGATCCTTC
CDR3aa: CASSPARGSF

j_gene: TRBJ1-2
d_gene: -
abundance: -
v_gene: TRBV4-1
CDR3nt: TGCGCCAGCAGCCAGGAAGGGGGTAGGGGCTACACCTTC
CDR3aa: CASSQEGGRGYTF

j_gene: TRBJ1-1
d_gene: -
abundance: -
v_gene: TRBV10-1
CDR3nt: TGCGCCAGCAGAGACACCTTGAACACTGAAGCTTTCTTT
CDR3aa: CASRDTLNTEAFF

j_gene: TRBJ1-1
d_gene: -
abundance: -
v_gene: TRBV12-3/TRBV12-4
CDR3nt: -
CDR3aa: CASSFGNGGAFF

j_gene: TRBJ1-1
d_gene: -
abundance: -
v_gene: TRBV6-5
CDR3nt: TGTGCCAGCAGCAACAACATTCAGCGGGAGGCTTTCTTT
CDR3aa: CASSNNIQREAFF

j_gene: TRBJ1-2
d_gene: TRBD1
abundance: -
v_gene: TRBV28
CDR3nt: TGTGCCAGCAGTTTAGCCGGACAGGGGAGAGGTGGCTACACCTTC
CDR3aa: CASSLAGQGRGGYTF

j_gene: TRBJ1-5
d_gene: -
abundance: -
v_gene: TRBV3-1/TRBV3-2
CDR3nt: TGTGCCAGCAGCCAAGATCGGGGGAGAGGGAATCAGCCCCAGCATTTT
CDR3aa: CASSQDRGRGNQPQHF

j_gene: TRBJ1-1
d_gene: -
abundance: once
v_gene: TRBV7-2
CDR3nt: TGTGCCAGCAGCTTAACGGCATTCAACACTGAAGCTTTCTTT
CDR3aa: CASSLTAFNTEAFF

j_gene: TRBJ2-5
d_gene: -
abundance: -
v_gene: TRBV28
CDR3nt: TGTGCCAGCAGGTCCTCTCAGGTCCAAGAGACCCAGTACTTC
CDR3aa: CASRSSQVQETQYF

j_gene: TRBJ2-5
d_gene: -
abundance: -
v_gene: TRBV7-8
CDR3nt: TGTGCCAGCAGCCCGCGATGGGAGACCCAGTACTTC
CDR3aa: CASSPRWETQYF

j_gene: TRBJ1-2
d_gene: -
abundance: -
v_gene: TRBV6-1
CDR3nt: TGTGCCAGCAGTGAAGTTGCAGGATTCTATGGCTACACCTTC
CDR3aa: CASSEVAGFYGYTF

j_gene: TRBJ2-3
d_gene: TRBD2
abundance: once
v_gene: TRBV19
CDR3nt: TGTGCCAGTAGACGGGGAGCGGGGGACGTTTCAGATACGCAGTATTTT
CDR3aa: CASRRGAGDVSDTQYF

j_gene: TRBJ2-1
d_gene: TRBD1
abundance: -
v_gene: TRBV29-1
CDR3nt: TGCAGCGTCGGACAGGGGGCAAATGAGCAGTTCTTC
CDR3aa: CSVGQGANEQFF

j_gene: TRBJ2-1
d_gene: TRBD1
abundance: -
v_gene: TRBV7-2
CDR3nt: TGTGCCAGCAGGACCCGGGACAGTTTTAATGAGCAGTTCTTC
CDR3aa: CASRTRDSFNEQFF

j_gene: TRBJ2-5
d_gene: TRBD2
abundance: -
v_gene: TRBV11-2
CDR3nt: TGTGCCAGCAGCTCAGGACTAGCGGGGAGGTGGGCGCGGGAGACCCAGTACTTC
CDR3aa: CASSSGLAGRWARETQYF

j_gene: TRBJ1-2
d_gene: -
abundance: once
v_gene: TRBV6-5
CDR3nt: TGTGCCAGCAGTTACTCGATAATGGCAGCTAACTATGGCTACACCTTC
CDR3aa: CASSYSIMAANYGYTF

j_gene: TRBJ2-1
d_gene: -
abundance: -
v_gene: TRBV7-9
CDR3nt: TGTGCCAGCAGCTACCACCTGATTCAGTACAATGAGCAGTTCTTC
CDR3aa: CASSYHLIQYNEQFF

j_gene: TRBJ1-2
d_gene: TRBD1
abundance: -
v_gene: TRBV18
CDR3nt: TGTGCCAGCTCCCGAGAAGATTCGCGGCGACAGGGCCCTGGCTACACCTTC
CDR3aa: CASSREDSRRQGPGYTF

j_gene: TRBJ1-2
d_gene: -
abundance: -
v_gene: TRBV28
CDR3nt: TGTGCCAGCAGTTTAGACTCGGTTATATGGTTGGGCTACACCTTC
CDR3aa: CASSLDSVIWLGYTF

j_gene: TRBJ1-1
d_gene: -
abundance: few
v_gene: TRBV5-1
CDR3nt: TGCGCCAGCAGCTTAATACTAGCGAACACTGAAGCTTTCTTT
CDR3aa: CASSLILANTEAFF

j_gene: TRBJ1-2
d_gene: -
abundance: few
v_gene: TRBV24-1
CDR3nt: TGTGCCACCAGTGAAAGTGACAGGCCCTATGGCTACACCTTC
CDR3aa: CATSESDRPYGYTF

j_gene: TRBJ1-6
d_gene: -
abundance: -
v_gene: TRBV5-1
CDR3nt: TGCGCCAGCAGCTTGGCAGGGCTTTCACCCCTCCACTTT
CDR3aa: CASSLAGLSPLHF

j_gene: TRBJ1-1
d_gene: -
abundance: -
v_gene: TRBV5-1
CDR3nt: TGCGCCAGCAGGACCGGTACTTTGAACACTGAAGCTTTCTTT
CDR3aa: CASRTGTLNTEAFF

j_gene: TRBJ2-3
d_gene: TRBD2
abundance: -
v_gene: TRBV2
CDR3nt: TGTGCCAGCAGGCGGGGGGGATTGGGCACAGATACGCAGTATTTT
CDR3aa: CASRRGGLGTDTQYF

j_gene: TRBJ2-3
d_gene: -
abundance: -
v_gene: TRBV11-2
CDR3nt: TGTGCCAGCAGCTTAGCGCGGGGACAGCCCACAGATACGCAGTATTTT
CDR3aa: CASSLARGQPTDTQYF

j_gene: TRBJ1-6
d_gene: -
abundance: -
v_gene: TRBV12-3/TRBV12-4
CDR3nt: TGTGCCAGCAGTTTACAGGGAAGTTCACCCCTCCACTTT
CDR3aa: CASSLQGSSPLHF

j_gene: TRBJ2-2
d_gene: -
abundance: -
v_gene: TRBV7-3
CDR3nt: TGTGCCAGCAGCTCCCGGACCCCCGGGGAGCTGTTTTTT
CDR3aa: CASSSRTPGELFF

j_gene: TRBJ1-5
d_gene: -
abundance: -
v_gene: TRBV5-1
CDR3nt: TGCGCCAGCAGCTTGGGAGTCGCGGGAAGGGAGCAGCCCCAGCATTTT
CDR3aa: CASSLGVAGREQPQHF

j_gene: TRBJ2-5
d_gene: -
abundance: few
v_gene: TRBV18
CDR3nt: TGTGCCAGCTCACCACGGCACCTCCAGGGCCAAGAGACCCAGTACTTC
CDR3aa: CASSPRHLQGQETQYF

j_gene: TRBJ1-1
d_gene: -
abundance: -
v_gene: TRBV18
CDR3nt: TGTGCCAGCTCACCACAGGGGGCTGAAGCTTTCTTT
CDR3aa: CASSPQGAEAFF

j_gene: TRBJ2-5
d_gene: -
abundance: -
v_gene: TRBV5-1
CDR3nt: TGCGCCAGCAGCGGTGAGACCCAGTACTTC
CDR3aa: CASSGETQYF

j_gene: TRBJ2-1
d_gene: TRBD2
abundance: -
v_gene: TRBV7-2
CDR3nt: TGTGCCAGCAGCTTAGTAGCGGGGGGAGTCACTGAGCAGTTCTTC
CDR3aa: CASSLVAGGVTEQFF